One sample yielded the 27 T cell receptor beta chains listed below, sequenced in a study of T cells in Graves' hyperthyroidism and ophthalmopathy. It was RNA transcripts that yielded the amplified TCR beta CDR3 regions. Primed by the HTBI set, a first-round RT-PCR was run on the TCR CDR3. TCRdb passed the multiplex PCR reads through MiXCR, listing each CDR3 protein once. The table has about 380,000 distinct CDR3 sequences, approximately 15% seen once; the top ten hold more than 9.5%. The source material was blood. These receptors all come from a woman aged 60-75 years with Graves' hyperthyroidism.

This clonotype appeared many times. The CDR3 DNA sequence: TGCAGTGCTATTCCACCCCTAGCCAAAAACATTCAGTACTTC. Its translation is CSAIPPLAKNIQYF. The chain joins TRBV20-1 to TRBJ2-4; D is unclear. The CDR3 has 14 residues. The germline V gene has CDR1 DFQATT and CDR2 SNEGSKA (reference sequence). The ends were cut back, 4 bases at V and 0 bases at J, with 10 bases in the middle.

This clonotype was counted many times. This sequence joins TRBV12-3 or TRBV12-4 and TRBJ1-1; tentatively, D is TRBD1 (5 bases). The CDR3 loop spans 14 amino acids. With 5 bases removed from V and 0 bases from J, the gap between germline ends came to 10 bases. The CDR3 nucleotides read TGTGCCAGCAGTGCGACGGACATGAACACTGAAGCTTTCTTT. This codes for CASSATDMNTEAFF.

There are many counts of this clonotype. The chain links TRBV2 to TRBJ2-1, with 10 nucleotides matching TRBD2. The germline V gene encodes CDR1 SNHLY and CDR2 FYNNEI. V lost 5 bases to trimming and J lost 3 bases; unmatched junction nucleotides: 4. CDR3 size: 15 residues. Here the CDR3 reads CASSPGTSDYNEQFF. As DNA, the CDR3 is TGTGCCAGCAGTCCTGGGACTAGCGACTACAATGAGCAGTTCTTC.

This clonotype was seen a few times. The J gene is TRBJ2-1, the V gene TRBV7-3; D ambiguous. The ends were cut back, 2 bases at V and 0 bases at J, with 5 bases in the middle. CDR3 length: 14 residues. The germline V gene has CDR1 SGHTA and CDR2 FQGTGA. The CDR3 DNA is TGTGCCAGCAGCTTATCCCGCTCCTACAATGAGCAGTTCTTC. As protein: CASSLSRSYNEQFF.

This chain uses TRBV20-1 with TRBJ2-5, with TRBD2 matching 8 bases. Germline V lookup: CDR1 DFQATT, CDR2 SNEGSKA (reference sequence). V was pared by 8 bases and J by 5 bases, with 7 bases of the junction left unmatched. The CDR3 loop spans 12 amino acids. This CDR3 reads CSPGLASETQYF. The CDR3 nucleotides read TGCAGTCCTGGACTAGCCTCCGAGACCCAGTACTTC.

The chain has TRBV4-1 and TRBJ2-3, with 13 bases matching TRBD2. There are 18 residues in the CDR3. Germline CDR1 MGHRA, CDR2 YSYEKL. Trimming at V came to 0 bases and at J to 4 bases, leaving 7 bases not matched to a gene. CDR3 sequence (DNA): TGCGCCAGCAGCCAAGATGGAACTAGCGGGAGGGCCCCAGATACGCAGTATTTT. It translates to CASSQDGTSGRAPDTQYF.

This clonotype was counted only a few times. J is TRBJ2-7 and V is TRBV13; TRBD1 is a possible D gene (6 bases). The CDR3 contains 15 residues. Trimming removed 5 bases at V and 6 bases at J, with 20 bases between. Germline lookup yields CDR1 PRHDT and CDR2 FYEKMQ (reference sequence). Here the CDR3 DNA reads TGTGCCAGCAGCACTACCGGGACACCAAAGATCGAGCAGTACTTC. It specifies CASSTTGTPKIEQYF.

This clonotype was seen ten or more times. This chain links TRBV29-1 with TRBJ1-1; tentatively, D is TRBD1 (5 bases). V lost 3 bases and J lost 0, with 8 bases in between. The germline V gene has CDR1 SQVTM and CDR2 ANQGSEA. The CDR3 covers 13 residues. The CDR3 DNA sequence: TGCAGCGTTGACAGGGCCCTGAACACTGAAGCTTTCTTT. The encoded protein is CSVDRALNTEAFF.

This clonotype was seen repeatedly, ten times or more. The chain has TRBV11-2 and TRBJ2-1; D possibly matches TRBD1 or TRBD2 (6 bases each). Germline V gene lookup returns CDR1 SGHAT and CDR2 FQNNGV. V lost 5 bases and J 7 bases, leaving 15 bases between the germline ends. The CDR3 contains 14 residues. The CDR3, as DNA: TGTGCCAGCAGCCGTCGGGGGCGTGGAAATGAGCAGTTCTTC. Amino acids: CASSRRGRGNEQFF. The full variable domain, rest sourced from reference TRBV11-2 and TRBJ2-1, is EAGVAQSPRYKIIEKRQSVAFWCNPISGHATLYWYQQILGQGPKLLIQFQNNGVVDDSQLPKDRFSAERLKGVDSTLKIQPAKLEDSAVYLCASSRRGRGNEQFFGPGTRLTVL.

At least ten counts were recorded for this clonotype. The genes are TRBV20-1 and TRBJ2-1; D gene ambiguous. Germline V lookup: CDR1 DFQATT, CDR2 SNEGSKA (reference sequence). V lost 4 bases and J lost 6, with 10 bases in between. The CDR3 is 12 amino acids. CDR3 loop: CSATPDGNEQFF. In DNA form, the CDR3 reads TGCAGTGCTACTCCGGACGGCAATGAGCAGTTCTTC.

V gene TRBV19 combines with J gene TRBJ2-3, with a possible D match to TRBD2 (6 bases). The germline V and J ends were trimmed by 8 bases and 5 bases, with 14 bases remaining between them. This CDR3 contains 13 residues. The V gene's germline CDR1 is LNHDA and CDR2 SQIVND (reference sequence). The CDR3 reads CASAFGGVDTQYF. Written as DNA, the CDR3 is TGTGCCAGTGCGTTCGGGGGAGTAGATACGCAGTATTTT.

The table lists this clonotype with a few counts. The chain links TRBV9 to TRBJ1-2; D possibly corresponds to TRBD1 (6 bases). Trimming left V 3 bases short and J 4 bases short, with 13 bases between. CDR3 length equals 14 residues. Germline values: CDR1 SGDLS, CDR2 YYNGEE. The CDR3 bases are TGTGCCAGCAGCGCATTTCGGACAGCCTATGGCTACACCTTC. Protein product: CASSAFRTAYGYTF. Full variable domain (outside the CDR3, taken from reference TRBV9 and TRBJ1-2): DSGVTQTPKHLITATGQRVTLRCSPRSGDLSVYWYQQSLDQGLQFLIQYYNGEERAKGNILERFSAQQFPDLHSELNLSSLELGDSALYFCASSAFRTAYGYTFGSGTRLTVV.

This clonotype was detected ten times or more. The CDR3 DNA reads TGTGCCACCAGTGATCCAGGGACAGGGGTACGGGAGCAGTACTTC. This gives the protein CATSDPGTGVREQYF. The genes are TRBV24-1 and TRBJ2-7, with TRBD1 matching over 10 bases. J gave up 7 bases and V 3 bases, and 8 bases lay outside the gene matches. The germline V gene encodes CDR1 KGHDR and CDR2 SFDVKD. The CDR3 sequence is 15 residues long.

This clonotype has at least ten counts. The gene calls are TRBV28 and TRBJ2-3; D uncertain. CDR3 length: 16 amino acids. Trimming pared 3 bases from V and 1 base from J, leaving 14 bases between. From germline, CDR1 is MDHEN and CDR2 SYDVKM. The CDR3 nucleotides read TGTGCCAGCAGTTTGGAGACATCTCTGCGCACAGATACGCAGTATTTT. Its protein product is CASSLETSLRTDTQYF. The complete variable domain, with remaining parts taken from reference TRBV28 and TRBJ2-3, reads DVKVTQSSRYLVKRTGEKVFLECVQDMDHENMFWYRQDPGLGLRLIYFSYDVKMKEKGDIPEGYSVSREKKERFSLILESASTNQTSMYLCASSLETSLRTDTQYFGPGTRLTVL.

This clonotype has a count of ten or more. The chain has TRBV12-3 or TRBV12-4 and TRBJ2-2; 9 bases agree with TRBD2. The CDR3 length is 15 residues. The V gene end was trimmed by 6 bases and the J gene end by 7 bases; junction bases not matched to a gene: 9. In nucleotides, the CDR3 is TGTGCCAGCAGACCCGGGACTAGCTGGGGCGGGGAGCTGTTTTTT. It is translated as CASRPGTSWGGELFF.

The V and J genes are TRBV5-4 and TRBJ2-7; 16 bases are a match to TRBD2. The V gene end was trimmed by 4 bases and the J gene end by 4 bases; junction bases not matched to a gene: 5. Germline V gene data show CDR1 as SGHNT and CDR2 as YYREEE (reference sequence). This CDR3 spans 16 amino acids. The CDR3: CASSAGLAGGLYEQYF. In nucleotides, the CDR3 is TGTGCCAGCAGCGCGGGACTAGCGGGAGGGCTTTACGAGCAGTACTTC.

This clonotype was seen ten or more times. J is TRBJ2-1 and V is TRBV7-9; TRBD1 is a possible D gene (6 bases). Germline assignment: CDR1 SEHNR and CDR2 FQNEAQ (reference sequence). Trimming stripped 3 bases from V and 4 bases from J, with 16 bases between. This CDR3 is built from 16 residues. CDR3 nucleotide sequence: TGTGCCAGCAGCTTTGTCGGCAGGGACACTTACAATGAGCAGTTCTTC. Encoded protein: CASSFVGRDTYNEQFF.

This clonotype was picked up many times. The CDR3 DNA reads TGTGCCAGCAGCTTAGCGGCCGGGACTAGCGGGAGGAATGAGCAGTTCTTC. Its translation is CASSLAAGTSGRNEQFF. V and J are TRBV11-1 and TRBJ2-1, with 15 bases lining up with TRBD2. V shed 0 bases and J 7 bases; nucleotides not matched to a gene: 4. CDR1 and CDR2 from the germline V gene are SGHAT and FQDESV (reference sequence). The length of the CDR3 is 17 residues.

This clonotype has ten or more counts. The gene calls are TRBV6-1 and TRBJ1-2; possibly TRBD1 for D (6 bases). Trimming took 10 bases from V and 6 from J, leaving 12 bases between them. Germline CDR1 and CDR2: MNHNS and SASEGT. The CDR3 extends over 11 amino acids. The CDR3 region has the DNA TGTGCCACCCAGAGGGGGGATGGCTACACCTTC. Translating gives CATQRGDGYTF.

This clonotype was counted many times. The chain joins TRBV5-1 to TRBJ1-1, with D tentatively TRBD1 (5 bases). The V and J ends lost 1 base and 8 bases respectively, with 15 bases between them. Germline values: CDR1 SGHRS, CDR2 YFSETQ. The CDR3 loop spans 14 amino acids. The CDR3 sequence: CASSLNWQGKEAFF. As DNA, the CDR3 is TGCGCCAGCAGCTTGAATTGGCAGGGTAAGGAAGCTTTCTTT.

The chain links TRBV6-1 to TRBJ2-1, with 8 bases matching TRBD1. V was clipped by 5 bases and J by 10 bases; unmatched bases: 4. The CDR3 runs 12 residues. CDR1 is MNHNS and CDR2 is SASEGT in the germline V gene. The CDR3 DNA is TGTGCCAGCAGTCAGACAGGGGCCGAGCAGTTCTTC. Translation: CASSQTGAEQFF.

This clonotype appeared many times. The rearrangement uses TRBV18 and TRBJ1-5; no clear D gene. The CDR3 spans 14 residues. V was clipped by 3 bases and J by 4 bases, with 10 bases between them. Looked up from germline, CDR1 is KGHSH and CDR2 is LQKENI. The DNA for the CDR3 is TGTGCCAGCTCACCCCGGGGTCGTAATCAGCCCCAGCATTTT. It encodes CASSPRGRNQPQHF.

On this clonotype itself: An end of the junction differs from the germline gene, which may be a read error. CDR3 loop: CASSFLDRGSSYEQYF. CDR3 nucleotide sequence: TGTGCCAGCAGCTTTCTTGACAGGGGGAGCTCCTACGAGCAGTACTTC. The chain recombines TRBV5-1 with TRBJ2-7; 9 bases map to TRBD1. CDR1 is SGHRS, CDR2 YFSETQ, per germline. The CDR3 totals 16 residues. Full variable domain (outside the CDR3, taken from reference TRBV5-1 and TRBJ2-7): KAGVTQTPRYLIKTRGQQVTLSCSPISGHRSVSWYQQTPGQGLQFLFEYFSETQRNKGNFPGRFSGRQFSNSRSEMNVSTLELGDSALYLCASSFLDRGSSYEQYFGPGTRLTVT.

This clonotype was seen ten or more times. The chain recombines TRBV13 with TRBJ1-2; 7 bases fit TRBD1. Germline V lookup: CDR1 PRHDT, CDR2 FYEKMQ (reference sequence). This CDR3 region has 16 residues. Unmatched junction bases numbered 13, after V lost 5 bases and J lost 4 bases. CDR3 protein: CASSRRRDSIPYGYTF. CDR3 coding DNA: TGTGCCAGCAGCAGACGTCGGGACAGCATACCCTATGGCTACACCTTC.

This clonotype was detected many times. V and J are TRBV5-1 and TRBJ2-3; TRBD2 aligns across 7 bases. CDR3 length: 15 residues. J lost 2 bases, V lost 4 bases, and 7 bases had no gene match. CDR1 and CDR2 from the germline V gene are SGHRS and YFSETQ. The CDR3 sequence: CASSRGSGYTDTQYF. The CDR3 DNA is TGCGCCAGCAGCCGCGGGAGCGGTTACACAGATACGCAGTATTTT.

A few counts support this clonotype. The CDR3 carries no conserved terminal phenylalanine or tryptophan, so it likely arises from a read error. The CDR3 DNA sequence: TGTGCCAGCAGTTTATCTCACGGCGAGCAGTACCTC. It codes for CASSLSHGEQYL. The rearrangement links TRBV28 to TRBJ2-7; D is undetermined. The CDR3 is made up of 12 amino acids. The V gene's germline CDR1 is MDHEN and CDR2 SYDVKM. The V gene lost 1 base and the J gene lost 6 bases, with 7 bases spanning the gap.

This chain links TRBV11-3 with TRBJ1-2; D remains unclear. Trimming left V 4 bases short and J 1 base short, with 10 bases between. CDR1 is SGHNT and CDR2 is YENEEA in the germline V gene. The CDR3 runs 14 residues. The CDR3 region is CASSSLQFNYGYTF. CDR3 DNA: TGTGCCAGCAGCTCCTTACAGTTTAACTATGGCTACACCTTC.